This TCR beta chain was found in a study of OX40 agonist ivuxolimab in advanced cancers. Study details: Intravenous ivuxolimab was administered to patients every 2 weeks at 0.01 to 10 mg/kg.

The length of the CDR3 is 14 residues. The ends were cut back, 2 bases at V and 5 bases at J, with 11 bases in the middle. Germline assignment: CDR1 MNHEY and CDR2 SMNVEV (reference sequence). The table came from immunoSEQ multiplex PCR; TCRdb's copy has only in-frame clones and leaves some out. The data show about 120,000 clones, approximately 90% seen once. Turning to this clone: The antigen is not known.

Study-level results: Blood T cells, both CD4+ and CD8+, expanded clonally by week 6 at 0.1 to 3.0 mg/kg.

Individuals having autoimmune disease history or systemic immunosuppression were not enrolled. Blood sampling was done at baseline, cycle 4 day 1, and cycle 7 day 1. The input for sequencing was CD4+ or CD8+ T cells sorted from blood, taken in a trial of the OX40 agonist ivuxolimab. The clonotype comes from an adult with an advanced solid tumor such as melanoma, head and neck, liver or kidney cancer. The V call is TRBV27, the J call TRBJ2-3; a possible D gene is TRBD2 (6 bases). CDR3 sequence (DNA): TGTGCCAGCAGTTTAGCTAAGGGAGGAGATACGCAGTATTTT. This encodes CASSLAKGGDTQYF.